This T cell receptor beta chain was sequenced during a study of cytotoxic CD8 clonotypes in ibrutinib-treated CLL. As for the study in general: Sequenced samples delivered averages of around 250,000 productive templates and some 93,000 productive rearrangements.

CDR1 and CDR2 (germline): KGHSH, LQKENI. The CDR3 contains 14 residues. Trimming took off 1 base at V and 3 bases at J, with 7 bases between the two ends. Profiled with immunoSEQ multiplex PCR; TCRdb holds only in-frame clones, not every one. The repertoire includes around 250,000 clones, roughly 70% of them detected once, and approximately 15% sits in the top ten. This clonotype was obtained from a human donor with chronic lymphocytic leukemia. V is TRBV18 and J is TRBJ1-5; D gene ambiguous. Sample: PBMCs, taken after 24 months of ibrutinib treatment. The CDR3 DNA reads as TGTGCCAGCTCACCACAGGGTAACAATCAGCCCCAGCATTTT. As protein: CASSPQGNNQPQHF.